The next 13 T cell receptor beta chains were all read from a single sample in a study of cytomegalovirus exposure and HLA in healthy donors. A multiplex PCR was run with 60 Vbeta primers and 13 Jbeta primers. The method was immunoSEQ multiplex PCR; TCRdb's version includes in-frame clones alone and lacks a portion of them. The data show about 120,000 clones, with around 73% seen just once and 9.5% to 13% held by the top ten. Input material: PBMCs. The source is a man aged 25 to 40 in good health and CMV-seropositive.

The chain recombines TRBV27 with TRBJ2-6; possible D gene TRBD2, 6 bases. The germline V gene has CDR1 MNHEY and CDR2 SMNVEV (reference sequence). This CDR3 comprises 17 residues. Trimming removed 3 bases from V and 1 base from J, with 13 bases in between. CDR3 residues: CASSLEGVSSGANVLTF. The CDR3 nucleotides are TGTGCCAGCAGTTTGGAGGGAGTGTCTTCTGGGGCCAACGTCCTGACTTTC.

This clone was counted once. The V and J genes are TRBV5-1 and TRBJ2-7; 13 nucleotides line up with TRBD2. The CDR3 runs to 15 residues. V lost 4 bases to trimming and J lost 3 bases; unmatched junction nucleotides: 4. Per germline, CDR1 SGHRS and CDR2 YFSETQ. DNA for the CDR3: TGCGCCAGCAGCATGGGACTAGCGGGGTTCTACGAGCAGTACTTC. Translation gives CASSMGLAGFYEQYF. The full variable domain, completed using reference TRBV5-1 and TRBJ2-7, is KAGVTQTPRYLIKTRGQQVTLSCSPISGHRSVSWYQQTPGQGLQFLFEYFSETQRNKGNFPGRFSGRQFSNSRSEMNVSTLELGDSALYLCASSMGLAGFYEQYFGPGTRLTVT.

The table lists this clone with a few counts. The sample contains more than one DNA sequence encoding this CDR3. The CDR3 here is CATSRDRGYEQYF. The CDR3, as DNA: TGTGCCACCAGCAGAGATCGGGGCTACGAGCAGTACTTC. V is TRBV15 and J is TRBJ2-7; the D gene is possibly TRBD2 (5 bases). The V gene lost 0 bases and the J gene lost 3 bases, with 6 bases spanning the gap. There are 13 residues in the CDR3. CDR1 is LNHNV and CDR2 is YYDKDF in the germline V gene (reference sequence).

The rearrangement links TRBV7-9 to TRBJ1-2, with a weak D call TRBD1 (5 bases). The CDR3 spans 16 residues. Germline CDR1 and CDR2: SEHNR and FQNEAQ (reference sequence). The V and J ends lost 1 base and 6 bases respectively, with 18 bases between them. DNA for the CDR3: TGTGCCAGCAGCTTAGGGGGCGCTGGGGTCCGCCATGGCTACACCTTC. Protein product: CASSLGGAGVRHGYTF.

The CDR3, as DNA: TGTGCCAGCAGCTTAGAACGGACAGGAAATAACTATGGCTACACCTTC. It yields the protein CASSLERTGNNYGYTF. This chain joins TRBV7-2 and TRBJ1-2; 7 nucleotides align to TRBD1. V lost 1 base to trimming and J lost 1 base; unmatched junction nucleotides: 6. This CDR3 has 16 amino acids. CDR1 SGHTA and CDR2 FQGNSA come from the germline V gene.

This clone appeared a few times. The CDR3 coding sequence is TGTGCCAGCAGCCCCGGGACTCCGAACACCGGGGAGCTGTTTTTT. Translated: CASSPGTPNTGELFF. The rearrangement joins TRBV5-5 to TRBJ2-2, with a weak D call TRBD2 (6 bases). Germline CDR1 and CDR2: SGHKS and YYEKEE (reference sequence). The V gene lost 4 bases and the J gene lost 0 bases, with 10 bases spanning the gap. The CDR3 runs 15 residues.

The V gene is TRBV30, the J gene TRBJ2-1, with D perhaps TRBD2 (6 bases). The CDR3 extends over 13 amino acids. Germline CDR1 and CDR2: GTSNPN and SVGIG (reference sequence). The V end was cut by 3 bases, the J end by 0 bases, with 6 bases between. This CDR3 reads CAWSGSSYNEQFF. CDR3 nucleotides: TGTGCCTGGAGCGGGAGCTCCTACAATGAGCAGTTCTTC.

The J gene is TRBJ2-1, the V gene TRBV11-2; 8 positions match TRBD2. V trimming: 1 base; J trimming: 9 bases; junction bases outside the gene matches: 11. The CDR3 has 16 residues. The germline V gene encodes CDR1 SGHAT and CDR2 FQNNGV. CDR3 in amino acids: CASSLALAAFSGEQFF. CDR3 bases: TGTGCCAGCAGCTTAGCACTAGCGGCATTTAGTGGTGAGCAGTTCTTC. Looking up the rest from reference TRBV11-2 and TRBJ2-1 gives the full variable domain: EAGVAQSPRYKIIEKRQSVAFWCNPISGHATLYWYQQILGQGPKLLIQFQNNGVVDDSQLPKDRFSAERLKGVDSTLKIQPAKLEDSAVYLCASSLALAAFSGEQFFGPGTRLTVL.

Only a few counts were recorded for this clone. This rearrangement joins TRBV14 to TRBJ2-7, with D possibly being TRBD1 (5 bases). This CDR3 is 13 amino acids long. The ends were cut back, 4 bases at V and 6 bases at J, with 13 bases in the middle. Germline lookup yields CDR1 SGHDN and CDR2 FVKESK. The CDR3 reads CASSLDKVVEQYF. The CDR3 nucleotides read TGTGCCAGCAGCCTGGACAAGGTAGTCGAGCAGTACTTC.

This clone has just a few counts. CDR3 in amino acids: CASSQGIPQGSYEQYF. In DNA form, the CDR3 reads TGCGCCAGCAGCCAAGGTATTCCTCAGGGATCTTACGAGCAGTACTTC. The rearrangement uses TRBV4-3 and TRBJ2-7; a weak D match, TRBD1 (5 bases). CDR3 length: 16 amino acids. Germline CDR1 LGHNA, CDR2 YSLEER. The V and J ends lost 1 base and 4 bases respectively, with 17 bases between them.

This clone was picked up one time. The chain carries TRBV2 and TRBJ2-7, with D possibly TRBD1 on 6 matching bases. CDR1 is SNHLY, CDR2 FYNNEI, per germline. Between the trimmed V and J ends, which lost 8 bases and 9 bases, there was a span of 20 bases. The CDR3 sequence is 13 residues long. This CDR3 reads CASGSTGTAWQYF. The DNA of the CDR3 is TGTGCCAGCGGCTCAACAGGGACGGCTTGGCAGTACTTC.

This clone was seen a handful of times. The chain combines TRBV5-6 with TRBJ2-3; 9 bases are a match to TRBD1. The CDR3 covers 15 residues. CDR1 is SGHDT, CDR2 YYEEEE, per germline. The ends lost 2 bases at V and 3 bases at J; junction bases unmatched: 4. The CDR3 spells CASSFFDRGTDTQYF. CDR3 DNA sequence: TGTGCCAGCAGCTTCTTTGACAGGGGGACAGATACGCAGTATTTT.

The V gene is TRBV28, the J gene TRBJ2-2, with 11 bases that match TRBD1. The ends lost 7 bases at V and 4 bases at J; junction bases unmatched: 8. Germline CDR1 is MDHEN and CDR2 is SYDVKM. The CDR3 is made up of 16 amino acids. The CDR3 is CASKFYGTGGTGELFF. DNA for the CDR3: TGTGCCAGCAAATTTTATGGGACAGGGGGCACCGGGGAGCTGTTTTTT.